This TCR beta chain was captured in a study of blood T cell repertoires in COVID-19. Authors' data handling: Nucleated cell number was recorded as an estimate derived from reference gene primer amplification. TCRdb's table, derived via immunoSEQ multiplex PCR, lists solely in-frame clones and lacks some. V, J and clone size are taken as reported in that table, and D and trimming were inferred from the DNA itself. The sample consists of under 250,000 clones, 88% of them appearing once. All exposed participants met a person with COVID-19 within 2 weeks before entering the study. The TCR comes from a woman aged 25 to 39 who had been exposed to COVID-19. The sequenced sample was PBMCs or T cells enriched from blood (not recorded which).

The chain's CDR3 is CASSAVQGYGYTF. The CDR3 nucleotides read TGCGCCAGCAGCGCTGTACAGGGTTATGGCTACACCTTC. The rearrangement joins TRBV5-1 to TRBJ1-2, with D tentatively TRBD1 (6 bases). Trimming removed 4 bases at V and 5 bases at J, with 12 bases between. The CDR3 runs to 13 residues. The germline V gene has CDR1 SGHRS and CDR2 YFSETQ. Full variable domain (missing parts from reference TRBV5-1 and TRBJ1-2): KAGVTQTPRYLIKTRGQQVTLSCSPISGHRSVSWYQQTPGQGLQFLFEYFSETQRNKGNFPGRFSGRQFSNSRSEMNVSTLELGDSALYLCASSAVQGYGYTFGSGTRLTVV.